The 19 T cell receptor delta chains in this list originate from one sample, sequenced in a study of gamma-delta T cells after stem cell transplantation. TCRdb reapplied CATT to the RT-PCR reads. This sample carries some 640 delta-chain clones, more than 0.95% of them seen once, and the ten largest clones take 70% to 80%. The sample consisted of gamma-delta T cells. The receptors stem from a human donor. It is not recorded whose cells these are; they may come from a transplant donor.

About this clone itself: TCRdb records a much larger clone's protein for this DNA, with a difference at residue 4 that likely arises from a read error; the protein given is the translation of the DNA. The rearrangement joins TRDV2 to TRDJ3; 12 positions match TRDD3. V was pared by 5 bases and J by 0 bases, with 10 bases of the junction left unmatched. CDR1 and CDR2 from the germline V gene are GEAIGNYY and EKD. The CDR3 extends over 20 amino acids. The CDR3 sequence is CACVRTGGYSSSWDTRQMFF. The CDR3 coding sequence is TGTGCCTGTGTCCGTACTGGGGGATACTCGAGCTCCTGGGACACCCGACAGATGTTTTTC.

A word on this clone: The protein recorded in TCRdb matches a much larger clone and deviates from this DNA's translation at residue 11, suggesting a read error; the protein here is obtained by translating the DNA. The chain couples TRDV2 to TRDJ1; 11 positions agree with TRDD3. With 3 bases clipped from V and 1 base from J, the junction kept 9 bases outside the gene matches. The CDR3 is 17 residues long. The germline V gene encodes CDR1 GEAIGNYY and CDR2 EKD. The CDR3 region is CACDPVGDTTRTDKLIF. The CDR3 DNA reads TGTGCCTGTGACCCCGTGGGGGATACGACCCGCACCGATAAACTCATCTTT.

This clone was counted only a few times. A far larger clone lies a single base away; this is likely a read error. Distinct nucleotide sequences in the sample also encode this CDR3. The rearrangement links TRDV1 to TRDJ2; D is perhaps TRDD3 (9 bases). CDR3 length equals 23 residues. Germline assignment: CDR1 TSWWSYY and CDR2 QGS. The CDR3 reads CALGERSGFLRYWGTSLTAQLFF. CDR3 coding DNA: TGTGCTCTCGGGGAACGCTCGGGCTTCCTACGATACTGGGGGACCTCTTTGACAGCACAACTCTTCTTT.

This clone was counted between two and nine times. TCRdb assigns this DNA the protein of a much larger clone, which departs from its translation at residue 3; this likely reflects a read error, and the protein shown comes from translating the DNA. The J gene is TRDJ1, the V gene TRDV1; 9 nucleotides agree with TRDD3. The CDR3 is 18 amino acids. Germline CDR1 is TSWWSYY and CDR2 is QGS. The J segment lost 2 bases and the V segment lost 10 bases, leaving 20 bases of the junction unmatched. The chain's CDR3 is CAPVIPTGGRGGTDKLIF. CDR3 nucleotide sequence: TGTGCTCCTGTGATTCCTACTGGGGGAAGGGGTGGTACCGATAAACTCATCTTT.

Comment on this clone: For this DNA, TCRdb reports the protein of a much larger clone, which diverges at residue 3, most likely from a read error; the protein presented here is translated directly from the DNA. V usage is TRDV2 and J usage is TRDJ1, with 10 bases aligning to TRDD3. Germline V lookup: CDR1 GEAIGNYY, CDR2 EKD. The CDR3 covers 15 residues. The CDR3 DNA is TGTGCCCGTGACAGTCTGGGGGATAGATCCGATAAACTCATCTTT. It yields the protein CARDSLGDRSDKLIF.

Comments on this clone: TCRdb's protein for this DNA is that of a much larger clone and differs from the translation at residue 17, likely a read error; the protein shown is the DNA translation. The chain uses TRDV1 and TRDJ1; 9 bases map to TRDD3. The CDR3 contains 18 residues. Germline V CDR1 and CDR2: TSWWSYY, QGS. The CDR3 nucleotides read TGTGCTCTTGTGATTCCTACTGGGGGAAGGGGTGGTACCGATAAACTCACCTTT. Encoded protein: CALVIPTGGRGGTDKLTF.

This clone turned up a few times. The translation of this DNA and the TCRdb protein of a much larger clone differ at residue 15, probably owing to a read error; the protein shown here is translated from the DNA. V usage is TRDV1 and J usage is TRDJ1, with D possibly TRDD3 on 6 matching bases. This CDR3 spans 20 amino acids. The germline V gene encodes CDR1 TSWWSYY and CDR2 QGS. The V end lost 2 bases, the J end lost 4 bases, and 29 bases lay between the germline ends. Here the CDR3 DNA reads TGTGCTCTTGGGGAAACGGTCCCAGAGTACTGGGTTGGAAGAATCGATAAACTCATCTTT. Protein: CALGETVPEYWVGRIDKLIF.

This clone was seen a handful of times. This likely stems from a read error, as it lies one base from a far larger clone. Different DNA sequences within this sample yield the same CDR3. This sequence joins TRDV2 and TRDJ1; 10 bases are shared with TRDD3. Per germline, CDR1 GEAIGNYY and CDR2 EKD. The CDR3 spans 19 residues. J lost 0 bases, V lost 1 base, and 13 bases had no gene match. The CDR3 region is CACDTLSGGYAGYTDKLIF. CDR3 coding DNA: TGTGCCTGTGACACGTTGTCGGGGGGATACGCGGGGTACACCGATAAACTCATCTTT.

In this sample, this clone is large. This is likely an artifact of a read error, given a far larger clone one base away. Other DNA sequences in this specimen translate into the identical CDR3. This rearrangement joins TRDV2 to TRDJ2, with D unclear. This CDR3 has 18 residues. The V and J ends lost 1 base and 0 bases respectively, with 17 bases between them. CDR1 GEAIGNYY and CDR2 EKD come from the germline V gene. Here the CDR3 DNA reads TGTGCCTGTGACACTCTAGGGGCCACCCCCTCTTTGACAGCACAACTCTTCTTT. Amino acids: CACDTLGATPSLTAQLFF.

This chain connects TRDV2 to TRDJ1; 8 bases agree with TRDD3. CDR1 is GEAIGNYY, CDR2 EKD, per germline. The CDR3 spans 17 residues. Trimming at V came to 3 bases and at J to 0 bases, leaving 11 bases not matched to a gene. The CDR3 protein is CACDPVGDREDTDKLIF. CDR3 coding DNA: TGTGCCTGTGACCCCGTGGGGGATCGGGAGGACACCGATAAACTCATCTTT.

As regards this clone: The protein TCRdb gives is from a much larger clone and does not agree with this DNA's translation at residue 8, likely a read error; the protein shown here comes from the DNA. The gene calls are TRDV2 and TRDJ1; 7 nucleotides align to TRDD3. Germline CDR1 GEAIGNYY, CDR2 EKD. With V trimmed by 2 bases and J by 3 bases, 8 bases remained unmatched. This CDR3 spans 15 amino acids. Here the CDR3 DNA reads TGTGCCTGTGACAGTCTGGGGGGTAGATCCGATAAACTCATCTTT. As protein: CACDSLGGRSDKLIF.

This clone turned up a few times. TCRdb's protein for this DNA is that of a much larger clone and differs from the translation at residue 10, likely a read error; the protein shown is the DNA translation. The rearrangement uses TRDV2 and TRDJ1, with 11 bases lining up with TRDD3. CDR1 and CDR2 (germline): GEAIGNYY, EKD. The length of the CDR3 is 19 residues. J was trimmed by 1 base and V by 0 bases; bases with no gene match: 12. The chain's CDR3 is CACDTLLGDMPTGTDKLIF. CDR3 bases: TGTGCCTGTGACACCTTACTGGGGGATATGCCTACGGGCACCGATAAACTCATCTTT.

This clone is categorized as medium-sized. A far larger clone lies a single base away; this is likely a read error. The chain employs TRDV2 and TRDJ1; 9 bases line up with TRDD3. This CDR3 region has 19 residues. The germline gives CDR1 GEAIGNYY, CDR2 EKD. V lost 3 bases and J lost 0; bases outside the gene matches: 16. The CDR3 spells CACDAVSLGDREDTDKLIF. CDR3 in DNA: TGTGCCTGTGACGCCGTTAGCCTGGGGGATCGGGAGGACACCGATAAACTCATCTTT.

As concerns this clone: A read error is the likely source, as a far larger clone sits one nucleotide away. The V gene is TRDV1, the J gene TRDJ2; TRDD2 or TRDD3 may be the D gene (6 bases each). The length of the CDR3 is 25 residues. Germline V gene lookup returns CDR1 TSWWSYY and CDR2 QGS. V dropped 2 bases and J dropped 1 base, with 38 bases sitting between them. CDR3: CALGENPTKTVLIPGYRLLTAQLFF. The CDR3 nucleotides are TGTGCTCTTGGGGAAAATCCTACTAAGACTGTCCTAATTCCAGGATACCGCCTTTTGACAGCACAACTCTTCTTT.

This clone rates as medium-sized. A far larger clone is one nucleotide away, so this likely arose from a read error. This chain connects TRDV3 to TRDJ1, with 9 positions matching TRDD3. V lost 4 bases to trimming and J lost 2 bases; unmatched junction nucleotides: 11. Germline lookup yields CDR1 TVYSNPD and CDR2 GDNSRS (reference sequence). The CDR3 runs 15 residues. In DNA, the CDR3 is TGTGCCTCTAGTCCTACTGGGGGACTTACCGATAAACTCATCTTT. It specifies CASSPTGGLTDKLIF.

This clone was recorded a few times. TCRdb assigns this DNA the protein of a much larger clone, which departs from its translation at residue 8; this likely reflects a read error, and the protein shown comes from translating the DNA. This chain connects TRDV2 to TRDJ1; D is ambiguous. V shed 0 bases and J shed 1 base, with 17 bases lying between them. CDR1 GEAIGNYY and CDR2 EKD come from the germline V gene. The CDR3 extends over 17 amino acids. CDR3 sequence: CACDTVVSGSSTDKLIF. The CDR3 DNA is TGTGCCTGTGACACCGTCGTTAGCGGATCCAGCACCGATAAACTCATCTTT.

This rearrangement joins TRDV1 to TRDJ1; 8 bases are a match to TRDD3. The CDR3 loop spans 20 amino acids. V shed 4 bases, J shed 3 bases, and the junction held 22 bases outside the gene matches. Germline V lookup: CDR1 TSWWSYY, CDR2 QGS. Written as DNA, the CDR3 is TGTGCTCTTGGGGGAGACGGCCTCCCTCTGATCTGGGGGAACGCCGATAAACTCATCTTT. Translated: CALGGDGLPLIWGNADKLIF.

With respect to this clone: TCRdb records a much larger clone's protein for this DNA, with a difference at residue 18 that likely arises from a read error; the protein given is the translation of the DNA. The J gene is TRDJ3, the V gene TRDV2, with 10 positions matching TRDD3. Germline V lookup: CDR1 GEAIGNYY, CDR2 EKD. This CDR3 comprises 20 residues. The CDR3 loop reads CACDIVLGDSYSWDTRQVFF. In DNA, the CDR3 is TGTGCCTGTGACATCGTACTGGGGGATTCCTACTCCTGGGACACCCGACAGGTGTTTTTC.

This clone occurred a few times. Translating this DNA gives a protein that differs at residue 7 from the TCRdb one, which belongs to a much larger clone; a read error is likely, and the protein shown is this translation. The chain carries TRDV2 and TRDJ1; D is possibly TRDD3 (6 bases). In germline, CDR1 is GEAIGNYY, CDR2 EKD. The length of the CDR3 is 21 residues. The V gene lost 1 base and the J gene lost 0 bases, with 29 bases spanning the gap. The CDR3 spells CACDTVEFDGGPMGYTDKLIF. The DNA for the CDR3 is TGTGCCTGTGACACAGTAGAGTTCGATGGGGGCCCCATGGGGTACACCGATAAACTCATCTTT.